This T cell receptor beta chain was recorded in a study of CD8+ T cells in alopecia areata. Sequencing used cDNA as its template, made by extracting RNA and reverse transcribing it. The table came from immunoSEQ multiplex PCR; TCRdb's copy has only in-frame clones and leaves some out. The top ten hold around 5% of the sample, which has 65,000 to 90,000 clones, about 53% seen once. Germline CDR1 and CDR2: MNHEY and SVGAGI. The V and J ends lost 8 bases and 4 bases respectively, with 9 bases between them. The CDR3 runs to 12 residues. Punch biopsies of lesional scalp, plus peripheral blood, were taken from alopecia areata patients. About this clone itself: Other DNA sequences in this specimen translate into the identical CDR3.

V is TRBV6-5 and J is TRBJ2-1; D ambiguous. This TCR came from a human donor with alopecia areata. Sequencing was carried out using NKG2D-high CD8+ T cells sorted from blood. CDR3 in DNA: TGTGCCAGCTCTACTGGTTACAATGAGCAGTTCTTC. Translation gives CASSTGYNEQFF.